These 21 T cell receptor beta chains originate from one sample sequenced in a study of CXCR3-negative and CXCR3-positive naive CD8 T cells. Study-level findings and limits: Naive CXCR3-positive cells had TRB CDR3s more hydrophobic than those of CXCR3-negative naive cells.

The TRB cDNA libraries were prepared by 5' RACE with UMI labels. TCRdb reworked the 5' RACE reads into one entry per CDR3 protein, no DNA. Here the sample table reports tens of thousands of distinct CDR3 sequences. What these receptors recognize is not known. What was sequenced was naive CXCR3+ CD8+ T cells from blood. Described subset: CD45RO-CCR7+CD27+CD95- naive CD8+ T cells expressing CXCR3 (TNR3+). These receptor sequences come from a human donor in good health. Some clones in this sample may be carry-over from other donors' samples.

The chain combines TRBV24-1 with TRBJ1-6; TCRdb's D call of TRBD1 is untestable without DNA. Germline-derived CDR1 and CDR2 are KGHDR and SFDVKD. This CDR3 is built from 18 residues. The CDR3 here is CATSDFVETGEDNSPLHF.

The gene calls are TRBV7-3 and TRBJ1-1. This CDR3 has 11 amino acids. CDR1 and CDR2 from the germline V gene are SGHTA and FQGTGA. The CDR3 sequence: CASSSATEAFF.

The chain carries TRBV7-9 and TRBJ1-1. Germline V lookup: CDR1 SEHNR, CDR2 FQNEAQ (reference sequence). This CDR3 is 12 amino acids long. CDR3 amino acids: CASRVGNTEAFF.

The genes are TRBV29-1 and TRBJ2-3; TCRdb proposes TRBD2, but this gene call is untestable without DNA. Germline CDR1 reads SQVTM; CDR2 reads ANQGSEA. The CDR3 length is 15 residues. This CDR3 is CSATHSGLAGFTQYF.

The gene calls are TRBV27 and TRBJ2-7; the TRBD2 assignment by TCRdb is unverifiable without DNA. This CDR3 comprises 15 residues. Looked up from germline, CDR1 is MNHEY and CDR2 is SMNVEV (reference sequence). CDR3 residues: CASSLSSGLTYEQYF.

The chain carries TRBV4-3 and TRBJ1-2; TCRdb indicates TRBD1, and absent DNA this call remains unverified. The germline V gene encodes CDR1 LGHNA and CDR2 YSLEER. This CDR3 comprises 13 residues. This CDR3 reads CASSQSGTYGYTF.

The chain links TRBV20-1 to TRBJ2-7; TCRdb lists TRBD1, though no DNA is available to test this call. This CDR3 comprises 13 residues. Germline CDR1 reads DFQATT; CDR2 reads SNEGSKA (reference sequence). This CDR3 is CSAMGQGATEQYF.

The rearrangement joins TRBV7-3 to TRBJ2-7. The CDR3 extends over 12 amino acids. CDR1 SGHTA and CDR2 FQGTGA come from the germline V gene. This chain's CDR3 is CASDLTTNEQYF.

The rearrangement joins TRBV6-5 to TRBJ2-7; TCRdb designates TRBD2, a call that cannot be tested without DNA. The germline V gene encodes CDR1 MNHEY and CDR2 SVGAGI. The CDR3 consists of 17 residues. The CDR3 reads CASSYLGASGIFYEQYF.

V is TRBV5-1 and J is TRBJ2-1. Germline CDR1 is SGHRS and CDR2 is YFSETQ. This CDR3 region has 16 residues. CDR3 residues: CASSLVPQSSYNEQFF. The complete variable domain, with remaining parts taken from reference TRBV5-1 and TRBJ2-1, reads KAGVTQTPRYLIKTRGQQVTLSCSPISGHRSVSWYQQTPGQGLQFLFEYFSETQRNKGNFPGRFSGRQFSNSRSEMNVSTLELGDSALYLCASSLVPQSSYNEQFFGPGTRLTVL.

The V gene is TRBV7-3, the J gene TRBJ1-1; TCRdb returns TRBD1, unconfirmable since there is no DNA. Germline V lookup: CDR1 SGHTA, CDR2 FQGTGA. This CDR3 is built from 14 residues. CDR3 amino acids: CASSLGGMNTEAFF.

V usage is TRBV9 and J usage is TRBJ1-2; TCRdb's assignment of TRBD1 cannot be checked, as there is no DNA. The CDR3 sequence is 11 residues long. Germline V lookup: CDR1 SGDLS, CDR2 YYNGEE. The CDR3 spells CASGQGGFYTF.

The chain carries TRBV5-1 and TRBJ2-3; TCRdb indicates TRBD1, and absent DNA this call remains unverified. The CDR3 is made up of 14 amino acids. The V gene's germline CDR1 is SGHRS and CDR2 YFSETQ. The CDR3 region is CASSLGQGQDTQYF.

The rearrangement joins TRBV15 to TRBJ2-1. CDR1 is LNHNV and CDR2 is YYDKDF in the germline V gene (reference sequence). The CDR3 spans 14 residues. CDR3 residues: CATSRDNLRREQFF.

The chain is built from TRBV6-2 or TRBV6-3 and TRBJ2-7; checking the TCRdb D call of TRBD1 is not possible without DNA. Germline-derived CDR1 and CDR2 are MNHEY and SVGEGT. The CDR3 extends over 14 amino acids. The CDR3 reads CASSWGHSSYEQYF.

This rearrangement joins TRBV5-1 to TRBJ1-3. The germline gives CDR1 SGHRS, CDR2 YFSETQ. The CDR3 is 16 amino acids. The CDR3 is CASSLVFGNSGNTIYF. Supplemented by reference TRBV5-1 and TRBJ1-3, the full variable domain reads KAGVTQTPRYLIKTRGQQVTLSCSPISGHRSVSWYQQTPGQGLQFLFEYFSETQRNKGNFPGRFSGRQFSNSRSEMNVSTLELGDSALYLCASSLVFGNSGNTIYFGEGSWLTVV.

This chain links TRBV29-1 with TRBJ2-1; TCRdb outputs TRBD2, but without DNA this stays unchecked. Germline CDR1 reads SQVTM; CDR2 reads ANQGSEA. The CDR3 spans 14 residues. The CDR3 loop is CSVDAGGLGNEQFF.

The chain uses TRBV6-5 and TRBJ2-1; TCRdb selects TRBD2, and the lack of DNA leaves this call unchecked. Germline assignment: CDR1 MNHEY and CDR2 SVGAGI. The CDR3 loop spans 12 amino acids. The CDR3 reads CASSPGLAGQFF.

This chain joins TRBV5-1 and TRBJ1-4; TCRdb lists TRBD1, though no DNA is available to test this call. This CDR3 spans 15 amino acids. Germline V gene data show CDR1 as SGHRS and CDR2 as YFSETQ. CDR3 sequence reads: CASSLDGTGNEKLFF.

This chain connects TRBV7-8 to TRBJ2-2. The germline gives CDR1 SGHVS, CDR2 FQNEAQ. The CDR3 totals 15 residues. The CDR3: CASSEEYPNTGELFF.

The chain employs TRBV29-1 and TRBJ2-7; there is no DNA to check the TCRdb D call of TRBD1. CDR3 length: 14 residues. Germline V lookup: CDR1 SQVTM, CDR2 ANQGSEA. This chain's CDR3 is CSVEDNRANYEQYF.